A selection of T cell receptor beta chains follows, all from one sample in a study of regulatory T cells in long-lasting Graves disease. Via MiXCR, TCRdb re-called the multiplex PCR reads, giving one row per CDR3 protein. Counted here are hundreds of thousands of distinct CDR3 sequences, about 18% occurring once; the ten biggest clones make up 29%. This specimen was peripheral blood mononuclear cells (PBMCs), taken when the disease was refractory, from a patient treated with antithyroid drugs. These receptors all come from a female donor with Graves disease. CDR3s include the opening cysteine and the closing phenylalanine or tryptophan. D genes are given only for firm matches. Some rows have no size entry. The others give once, few or many, or a class for an expanded clone.

length	V	D	size	J	CDR3	DNA
15	TRBV5-1	TRBD1	NA	TRBJ2-1	CASSLGGTGYNEQFF	TGCGCCAGCAGCTTGGGGGGGACAGGATACAATGAGCAGTTCTTC
16	TRBV15	NA	NA	TRBJ1-5	CATSRERVVSARPQHF	TGTGCCACCAGCAGAGAAAGAGTAGTCAGTGCAAGGCCCCAGCATTTT
14	TRBV6-1	NA	NA	TRBJ1-4	CASSDLPTNEKLFF	TGTGCCAGCAGTGACCTCCCGACTAATGAAAAACTGTTTTTT
12	TRBV12-3/TRBV12-4	NA	many	TRBJ1-5	CASRTQYQPQHF	TGTGCCAGCAGAACACAGTATCAGCCCCAGCATTTT
13	TRBV29-1	NA	NA	TRBJ1-2	CSARTQGDKGYTF	TGCAGCGCCAGGACCCAGGGAGACAAGGGCTACACCTTC
15	TRBV6-1	NA	many	TRBJ1-1	CASSEAQYSNTEAFF	TGTGCCAGCAGTGAAGCCCAATATTCGAACACTGAAGCTTTCTTT
11	TRBV27	NA	few	TRBJ1-3	CASKGGNTIYF	TGTGCCAGCAAGGGTGGAAACACCATATATTTT
15	TRBV19	TRBD2	few	TRBJ2-5	CASSIDGDYQETQYF	TGTGCCAGTAGTATAGATGGGGACTATCAAGAGACCCAGTACTTC
13	TRBV12-3/TRBV12-4	NA	many	TRBJ1-2	CASSLAPGHGYTF	TGTGCCAGCAGTTTGGCCCCCGGGCATGGCTACACCTTC
14	TRBV29-1	NA	once	TRBJ2-2	CSVEAGAGTGELFF	TGCAGCGTTGAAGCGGGGGCTGGCACCGGGGAGCTGTTTTTT
15	TRBV5-1	NA	NA	TRBJ2-2	CASSSGDQDTGELFF	TGCGCCAGCAGCTCTGGCGATCAAGACACCGGGGAGCTGTTTTTT
14	TRBV29-1	NA	many	TRBJ2-4	CSVDGAGMKNIQYF	TGCAGCGTTGATGGGGCGGGTATGAAAAACATTCAGTACTTC
15	TRBV2	TRBD2	few	TRBJ2-3	CASSVTSGGGDTQYF	TGTGCCAGCAGTGTTACTAGCGGGGGTGGAGATACGCAGTATTTT
14	TRBV28	NA	NA	TRBJ1-2	CASGLSSSPRGYAF	TGTGCCAGCGGTTTAAGCTCCAGCCCGAGGGGCTACGCCTTC
14	TRBV10-3	NA	NA	TRBJ1-4	CATSSNLANEKLFF	TGTGCCACGTCGAGTAACTTAGCTAATGAAAAACTGTTTTTT
15	TRBV20-1	NA	NA	TRBJ2-5	CSARGTAGAGQTQYF	TGCAGTGCTAGAGGTACCGCGGGGGCCGGACAGACCCAGTACTTC
13	TRBV24-1	TRBD1	NA	TRBJ1-4	CATSDGTQGELFF	TGTGCCACCAGTGATGGGACCCAGGGGGAACTGTTTTTT
15	TRBV12-3/TRBV12-4	NA	NA	TRBJ2-3	CASRSGYTSTDTQYF	TGTGCCAGCCGGTCCGGGTACACCTCCACAGATACGCAGTATTTT
16	TRBV6-1	NA	many	TRBJ1-4	CASGDGTVTFNEKLFF	TGTGCCAGCGGAGACGGGACGGTGACTTTTAATGAAAAACTGTTTTTT
16	TRBV12-3/TRBV12-4	NA	many	TRBJ1-5	CASSLSFGSLNQPQHF	TGTGCCAGCAGTTTATCCTTCGGCAGCCTCAATCAGCCCCAGCATTTT
14	TRBV29-1	NA	few	TRBJ2-4	CSVSPPDGPNIQYF	TGCAGCGTTTCCCCCCCAGACGGTCCCAACATTCAGTACTTC
15	TRBV11-2	TRBD1	many	TRBJ2-5	CASRPTGGLGETQYF	TGTGCCAGCAGACCGACAGGGGGATTAGGGGAGACCCAGTACTTC
17	TRBV20-1	TRBD1	NA	TRBJ2-7	CSARDRDGTGIKHEQYF	TGCAGTGCTAGAGATAGGGACGGGACAGGGATTAAACACGAGCAGTACTTC
10	TRBV12-3/TRBV12-4	NA	NA	TRBJ1-3	CASSPGTIYF	TGTGCCAGCAGCCCGGGGACCATATATTTT
15	TRBV7-2	NA	many	TRBJ1-5	CASSRGGAFNQPQHF	TGTGCCAGCAGCCGGGGGGGGGCCTTCAATCAGCCCCAGCATTTT
13	TRBV6-1	NA	few	TRBJ2-2	CASGRGASGELFF	TGTGCCAGCGGGAGGGGGGCGTCCGGGGAGCTGTTTTTT
16	TRBV9	TRBD1	few	TRBJ1-1	CASSPRGQVLNTEAFF	TGTGCCAGCAGTCCCCGAGGACAGGTCCTGAACACTGAAGCTTTCTTT
15	TRBV5-1	NA	few	TRBJ1-1	CASSLSPGRNTEAFF	TGCGCCAGCAGCTTGAGTCCAGGGAGGAACACTGAAGCTTTCTTT
16	TRBV12-3/TRBV12-4	NA	many	TRBJ2-5	CASRRASAEKGETQYF	TGTGCCAGCAGGAGAGCGTCGGCCGAAAAGGGAGAGACCCAGTACTTC
12	TRBV4-1	NA	few	TRBJ2-7	CASSLQGSEQYF	TGCGCCAGCAGCCTGCAGGGAAGCGAGCAGTACTTC
13	TRBV6-1	NA	many	TRBJ2-1	CASAAEPYNEQFF	TGTGCCAGCGCCGCTGAGCCCTACAATGAGCAGTTCTTC
17	TRBV7-8	TRBD2	many	TRBJ2-2	CASSLGTSGRGTGELFF	TGTGCCAGCAGCTTAGGGACTAGCGGGAGAGGGACCGGGGAGCTGTTTTTT
14	TRBV2	TRBD2	few	TRBJ2-2	CASKVAGGTGELFF	TGTGCCAGCAAAGTAGCGGGAGGCACCGGGGAGCTGTTTTTT
14	TRBV10-3	NA	NA	TRBJ1-6	CAIRDGTEHSPLHF	TGTGCCATCAGGGACGGGACGGAACATTCACCCCTCCACTTT
15	TRBV18	NA	few	TRBJ2-2	CASSPSRTEGGELFF	TGTGCCAGCTCACCCAGTCGGACAGAGGGCGGGGAGCTGTTTTTT
17	TRBV11-2	NA	few	TRBJ2-1	CASSFGDRRSSYNEQFF	TGTGCCAGCAGCTTCGGGGATAGACGGAGCTCCTACAATGAGCAGTTCTTC
16	TRBV27	TRBD1	many	TRBJ2-7	CASSLGGGTGDYEQYF	TGTGCCAGCAGTTTAGGGGGTGGGACAGGGGACTACGAGCAGTACTTC
13	TRBV6-2/TRBV6-3	NA	many	TRBJ1-5	CASSSSGHQPQHF	TGTGCCAGCAGTTCATCAGGGCATCAGCCCCAGCATTTT
16	TRBV30	NA	many	TRBJ1-2	CAWSVVARRLVYGYTF	TGTGCCTGGAGTGTAGTGGCGAGGAGACTAGTCTATGGCTACACCTTC
14	TRBV5-6	NA	NA	TRBJ1-2	CATSFGGGIYGYTF	TGTGCCACCTCCTTCGGCGGAGGCATCTATGGCTACACCTTC
14	TRBV6-1	NA	few	TRBJ1-1	CASSDKGMNTEAFF	TGTGCCAGCAGTGACAAGGGGATGAACACTGAAGCTTTCTTT
12	TRBV12-3/TRBV12-4	NA	few	TRBJ2-1	CASSSPGTGLLF	TGTGCCAGCAGTTCCCCGGGCACAGGGTTGCTCTTC
15	TRBV11-1	TRBD1	few	TRBJ2-7	CASSQQGQGAGEQHF	TGTGCCAGCAGCCAGCAAGGACAGGGGGCGGGCGAGCAGCACTTC
13	TRBV12-3/TRBV12-4	NA	many	TRBJ1-1	CASSLLPGTEAFF	TGTGCCAGCAGTTTACTGCCAGGCACTGAAGCTTTCTTT
13	TRBV10-3	NA	NA	TRBJ2-3	CAITKTGTDTQYF	TGTGCCATCACCAAGACAGGCACAGATACGCAGTATTTT
16	TRBV11-2	NA	many	TRBJ1-1	CASSYPSGRENTEAFF	TGTGCCAGCAGTTATCCCTCGGGGCGGGAGAACACTGAAGCTTTCTTT
13	TRBV19	TRBD1	many	TRBJ2-5	CASSTTGGETQYF	TGTGCCAGTAGTACCACAGGGGGAGAGACCCAGTACTTC
11	TRBV6-5	NA	many	TRBJ1-6	CASSYRGSLHF	TGTGCCAGCAGTTACAGGGGGAGTCTCCACTTT
20	TRBV7-2	TRBD1	few	TRBJ2-2	CASSLRFRRDRGWRTGELFF	TGTGCCAGCAGCTTACGGTTTCGACGGGACAGGGGGTGGAGGACCGGGGAGCTGTTTTTT
12	TRBV7-2	NA	few	TRBJ2-7	CASSLRTEVQYF	TGTGCCAGCAGCTTAAGAACGGAGGTGCAGTACTTC